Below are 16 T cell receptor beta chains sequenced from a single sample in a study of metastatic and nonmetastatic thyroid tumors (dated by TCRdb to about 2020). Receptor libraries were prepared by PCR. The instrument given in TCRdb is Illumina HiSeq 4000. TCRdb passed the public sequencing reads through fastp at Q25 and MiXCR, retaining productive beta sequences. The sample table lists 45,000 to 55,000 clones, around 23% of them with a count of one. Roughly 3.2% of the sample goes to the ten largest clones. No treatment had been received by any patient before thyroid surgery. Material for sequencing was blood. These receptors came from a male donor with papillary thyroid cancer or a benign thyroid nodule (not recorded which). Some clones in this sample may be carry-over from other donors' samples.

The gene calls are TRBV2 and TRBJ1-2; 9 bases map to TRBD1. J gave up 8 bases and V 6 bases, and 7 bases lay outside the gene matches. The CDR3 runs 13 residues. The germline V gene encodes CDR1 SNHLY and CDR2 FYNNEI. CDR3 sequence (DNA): TGTGCCAGCAGAGAACAGGGGGCTGGAGGCTACACCTTC. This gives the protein CASREQGAGGYTF.

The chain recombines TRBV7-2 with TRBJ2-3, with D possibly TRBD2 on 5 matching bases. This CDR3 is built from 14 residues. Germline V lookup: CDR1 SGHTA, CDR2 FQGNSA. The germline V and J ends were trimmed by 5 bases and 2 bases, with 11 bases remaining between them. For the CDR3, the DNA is TGTGCCAGCAGCGTGACTACCTCCACAGATACGCAGTATTTT. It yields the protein CASSVTTSTDTQYF.

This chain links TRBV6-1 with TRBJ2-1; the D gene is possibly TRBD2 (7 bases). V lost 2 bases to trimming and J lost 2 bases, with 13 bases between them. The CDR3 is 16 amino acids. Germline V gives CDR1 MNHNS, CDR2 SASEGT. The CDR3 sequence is CASSERGGGTYNEQFF. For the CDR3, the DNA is TGTGCCAGCAGTGAACGGGGCGGGGGCACCTACAATGAGCAGTTCTTC.

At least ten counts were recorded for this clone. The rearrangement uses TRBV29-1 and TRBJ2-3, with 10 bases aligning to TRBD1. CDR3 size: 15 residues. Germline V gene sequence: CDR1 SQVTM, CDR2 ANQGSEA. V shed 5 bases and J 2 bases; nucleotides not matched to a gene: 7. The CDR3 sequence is CSVFPGQGNTDTQYF. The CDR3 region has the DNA TGCAGCGTTTTTCCGGGACAGGGGAACACAGATACGCAGTATTTT.

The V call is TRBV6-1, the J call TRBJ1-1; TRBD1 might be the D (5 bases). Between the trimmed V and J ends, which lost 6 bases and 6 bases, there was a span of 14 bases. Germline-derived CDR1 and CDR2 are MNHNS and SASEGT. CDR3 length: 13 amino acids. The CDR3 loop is CASRPDKGSEAFF. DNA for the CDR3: TGTGCCAGCAGACCGGACAAGGGGTCTGAAGCTTTCTTT.

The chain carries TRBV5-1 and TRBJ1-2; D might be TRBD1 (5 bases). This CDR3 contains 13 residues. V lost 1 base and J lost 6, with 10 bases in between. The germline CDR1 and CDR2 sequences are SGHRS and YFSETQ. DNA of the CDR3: TGCGCCAGCAGCTTGCCCGGGACGGATGGCTACACCTTC. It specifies CASSLPGTDGYTF.

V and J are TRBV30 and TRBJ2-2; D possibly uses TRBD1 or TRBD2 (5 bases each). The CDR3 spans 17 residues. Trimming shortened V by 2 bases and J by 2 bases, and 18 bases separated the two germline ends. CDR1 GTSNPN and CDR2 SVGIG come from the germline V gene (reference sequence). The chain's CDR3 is CAWSTPNRDLNTGELFF. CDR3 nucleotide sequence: TGTGCCTGGAGTACCCCGAACCGGGACCTTAACACCGGGGAGCTGTTTTTT.

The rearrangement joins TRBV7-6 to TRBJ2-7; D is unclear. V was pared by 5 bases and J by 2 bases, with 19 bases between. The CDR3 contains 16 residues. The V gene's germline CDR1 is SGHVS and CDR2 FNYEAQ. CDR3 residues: CASSPSGGFGTYEQYF. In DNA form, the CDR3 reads TGTGCCAGCAGCCCATCAGGTGGCTTTGGGACCTACGAGCAGTACTTC.

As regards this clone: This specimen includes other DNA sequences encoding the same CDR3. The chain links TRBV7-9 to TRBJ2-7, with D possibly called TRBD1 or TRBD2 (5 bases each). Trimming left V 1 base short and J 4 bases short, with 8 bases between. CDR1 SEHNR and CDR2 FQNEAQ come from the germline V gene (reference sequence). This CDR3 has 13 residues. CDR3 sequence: CASSLGGIYEQYF. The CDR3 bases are TGTGCCAGCAGCTTAGGGGGGATATACGAGCAGTACTTC.

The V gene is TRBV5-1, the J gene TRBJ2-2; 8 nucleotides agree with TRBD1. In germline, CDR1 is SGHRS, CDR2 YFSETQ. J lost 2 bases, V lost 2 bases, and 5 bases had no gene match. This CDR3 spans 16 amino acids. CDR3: CASSLQGDPNTGELFF. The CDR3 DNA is TGCGCCAGCAGCTTACAGGGGGACCCTAACACCGGGGAGCTGTTTTTT.

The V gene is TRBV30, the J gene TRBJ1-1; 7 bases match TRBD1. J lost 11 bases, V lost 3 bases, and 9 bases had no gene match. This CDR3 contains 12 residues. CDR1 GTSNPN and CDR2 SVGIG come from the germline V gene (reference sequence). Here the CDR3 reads CAWSPGTVGAFF. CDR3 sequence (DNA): TGTGCCTGGAGCCCCGGGACAGTTGGCGCTTTCTTT. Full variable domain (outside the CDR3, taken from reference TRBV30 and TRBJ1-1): SQTIHQWPATLVQPVGSPLSLECTVEGTSNPNLYWYRQAAGRGLQLLFYSVGIGQISSEVPQNLSASRPQDRQFILSSKKLLLSDSGFYLCAWSPGTVGAFFGQGTRLTVV.

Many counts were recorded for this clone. For the CDR3, the DNA is TGTGCCAGTACCGCGAGGGGGGGCGAAACAGATACGCAGTATTTT. The encoded protein is CASTARGGETDTQYF. This chain joins TRBV19 and TRBJ2-3, with a weak D call TRBD2 (7 bases). The V and J ends lost 7 bases and 3 bases respectively, with 17 bases between them. Per the germline V gene, CDR1 is LNHDA and CDR2 is SQIVND (reference sequence). The CDR3 is 15 residues long.

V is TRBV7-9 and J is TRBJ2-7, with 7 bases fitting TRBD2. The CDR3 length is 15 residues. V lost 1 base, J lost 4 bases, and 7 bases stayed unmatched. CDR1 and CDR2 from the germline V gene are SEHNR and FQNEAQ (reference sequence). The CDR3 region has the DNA TGTGCCAGCAGCTTAGACTCTTTAGCGGGTTACGAGCAGTACTTC. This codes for CASSLDSLAGYEQYF.

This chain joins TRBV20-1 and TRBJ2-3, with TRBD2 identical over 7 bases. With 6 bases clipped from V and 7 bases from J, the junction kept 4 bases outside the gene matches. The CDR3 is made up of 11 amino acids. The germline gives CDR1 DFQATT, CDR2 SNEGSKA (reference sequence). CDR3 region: CSAKLANTQYF. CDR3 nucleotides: TGCAGTGCGAAACTAGCGAATACGCAGTATTTT.

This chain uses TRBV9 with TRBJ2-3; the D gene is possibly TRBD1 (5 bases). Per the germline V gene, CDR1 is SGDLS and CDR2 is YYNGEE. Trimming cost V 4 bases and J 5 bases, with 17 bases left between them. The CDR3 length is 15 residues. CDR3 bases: TGTGCCAGCAGCCCTGGGGCCCTGGGTAAAGATACGCAGTATTTT. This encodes CASSPGALGKDTQYF.

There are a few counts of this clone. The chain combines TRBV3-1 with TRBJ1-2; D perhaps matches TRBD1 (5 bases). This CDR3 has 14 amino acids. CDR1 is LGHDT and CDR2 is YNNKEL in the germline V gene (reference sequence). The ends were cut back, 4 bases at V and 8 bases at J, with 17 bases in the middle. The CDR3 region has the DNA TGTGCCAGCAGCCGAGGGGACGGGCCCTGGGGCTACACCTTC. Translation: CASSRGDGPWGYTF.